This T cell receptor beta chain came from a study of siplizumab effects on memory and regulatory T cells. Sequencing was performed with immunoSEQ multiplex PCR; in TCRdb, only in-frame clones are kept and a portion is missing. The sample holds approximately 110,000 clones, approximately 94% seen once. Germline V gene data show CDR1 as SGDLS and CDR2 as YYNGEE. The CDR3 covers 15 residues. V lost 2 bases to trimming and J lost 8 bases; unmatched junction nucleotides: 9. This TCR was sampled from a human donor in good health. This chain links TRBV9 with TRBJ1-2, with 10 bases that match TRBD1. The sample consisted of CD4+ T cells sorted from blood. The CDR3 region has the DNA TGTGCCAGCAGCGTTCGGGACAGGGGCCCGGGGGGCTACACCTTC. It codes for CASSVRDRGPGGYTF.